The 13 T cell receptor beta chains below all came from one sample that was sequenced in a study of blood T cells in healthy people across ages. Primed by a sample-barcoded 5' primer and a J-beta primer mix, a second PCR proceeded for roughly 6 to 12 cycles. TCRdb called the 5' RACE reads again in MiXCR, with one record for every CDR3 protein. The sample records 850,000 to 1,000,000 distinct CDR3 sequences, about 53% being singletons. The sample consisted of blood. These TCRs come from a woman aged 55-70 years in good health.

A few counts support this clonotype. This may be a read error, as it is one base from a much larger clone. The chain has TRBV7-2 and TRBJ2-3; D might be TRBD1 or TRBD2, each matching 7 bases. This CDR3 region has 15 residues. The V end was cut by 5 bases, the J end by 4 bases, with 16 bases between. Germline-derived CDR1 and CDR2 are SGHTA and FQGNSA. CDR3 DNA: TGTGCCAGCAGCCGGAGGCCAGGGGGGGCAGATACGCAGTATTTT. It codes for CASSRRPGGADTQYF.

The chain carries TRBV6-2 or TRBV6-3 and TRBJ2-7; no definite D call. V lost 1 base to trimming and J lost 5 bases, with 9 bases between them. The CDR3 consists of 13 residues. CDR1 and CDR2 from the germline V gene are MNHEY and SVGEGT. The CDR3 region is CASSYYPSDEQYF. As DNA, the CDR3 is TGTGCCAGCAGTTACTACCCCAGCGACGAGCAGTACTTC.

This clonotype was seen a few times. The chain has TRBV5-1 and TRBJ2-7, with 7 bases aligning to TRBD1. V gave up 4 bases and J gave up 3 bases; unmatched junction bases: 7. Germline V gene sequence: CDR1 SGHRS, CDR2 YFSETQ. This CDR3 spans 14 amino acids. The CDR3 here is CASSPPGQFYEQYF. DNA for the CDR3: TGCGCCAGCAGCCCACCGGGACAGTTCTACGAGCAGTACTTC.

The genes are TRBV6-1 and TRBJ2-3; the D gene is possibly TRBD2 (6 bases). V gave up 6 bases and J gave up 5 bases, with 18 bases separating them. Per germline, CDR1 MNHNS and CDR2 SASEGT. This CDR3 has 15 residues. DNA for the CDR3: TGTGCCAGCAGCCTCAAGGCGGGGTTCGGAGATACGCAGTATTTT. It is translated as CASSLKAGFGDTQYF.

J is TRBJ2-1 and V is TRBV9; TRBD2 aligns across 10 bases. V dropped 2 bases and J dropped 2; count of bases not matched to a gene: 16. The CDR3 extends over 20 amino acids. Germline V gene sequence: CDR1 SGDLS, CDR2 YYNGEE. The CDR3 region is CASSVASGSGATSPYNEQFF. CDR3 coding DNA: TGTGCCAGCAGCGTTGCTAGCGGGAGTGGGGCAACTAGCCCCTACAATGAGCAGTTCTTC.

This chain uses TRBV30 with TRBJ2-5, with TRBD2 as a possible D gene (6 bases). TRBJ2-7 matches the DNA end more closely, so the J call is doubtful. Germline lookup yields CDR1 GTSNPN and CDR2 SVGIG (reference sequence). There are 12 residues in the CDR3. CDR3 protein: CAWGTSSYEQYF. The DNA of the CDR3 is TGTGCCTGGGGGACTTCCTCCTACGAGCAGTACTTC.

The chain couples TRBV4-2 to TRBJ2-2; 8 bases are a match to TRBD1. V shed 1 base, J shed 7 bases, and the junction held 11 bases outside the gene matches. CDR3 length: 17 amino acids. Germline CDR1 and CDR2: LGHNA and YNFKEQ. CDR3 sequence: CASSQVVRTGLGGELFF. The CDR3 DNA sequence: TGTGCCAGCAGCCAAGTAGTCCGGACAGGGTTGGGCGGGGAGCTGTTTTTT.

As regards this clonotype: Germline and junction disagree at one end, which may indicate a read error. CDR3 DNA: TGTGCCAGCAGCTTACCCCCGACTATGTACCAAGAGACCCCGTACTTC. It yields the protein CASSLPPTMYQETPYF. The chain recombines TRBV7-2 with TRBJ2-5, with D perhaps matching TRBD2 (5 bases). The germline V gene has CDR1 SGHTA and CDR2 FQGNSA. The CDR3 has 16 residues.

The rearrangement uses TRBV7-2 and TRBJ2-2, with D maybe TRBD1 (7 bases). Germline values: CDR1 SGHTA, CDR2 FQGNSA. The CDR3 spans 17 residues. The V end lost 1 base, the J end lost 5 bases, and 17 bases lay between the germline ends. This CDR3 reads CASSLGRSRGETGELFF. CDR3 coding DNA: TGTGCCAGCAGCTTAGGCCGTAGCAGGGGGGAGACCGGGGAGCTGTTTTTT.

The CDR3, as DNA: TGCAGCGTTGGAGGTTTAAACTATGGCTACACCTTC. Translated, it gives CSVGGLNYGYTF. The rearrangement uses TRBV29-1 and TRBJ1-2; no definite D call. CDR3 length: 12 residues. The ends were cut back, 4 bases at V and 2 bases at J, with 8 bases in the middle. CDR1 is SQVTM and CDR2 is ANQGSEA in the germline V gene.

This clonotype was seen more than once but under ten times. Here the CDR3 reads CASSPDWDQPQHF. The CDR3 nucleotides are TGTGCCAGCAGCCCAGACTGGGATCAGCCCCAGCATTTT. The chain is built from TRBV27 and TRBJ1-5, with D unresolved. V lost 6 bases and J lost 5, with 11 bases in between. CDR1 MNHEY and CDR2 SMNVEV come from the germline V gene (reference sequence). The CDR3 runs to 13 residues.

J is TRBJ2-1 and V is TRBV14, with 11 bases that match TRBD2. V lost 0 bases, J lost 15 bases, and 7 bases stayed unmatched. This CDR3 region has 14 residues. Germline CDR1 is SGHDN and CDR2 is FVKESK. The CDR3 coding sequence is TGTGCCAGCAGCCAAGATCTCACTAGCGGGAGTTGGTTCTTC. Its protein is CASSQDLTSGSWFF.

The sample holds a few counts of this clonotype. The junction and the germline gene differ at one end; a read error may be behind it. CDR3: CASSSGLAGTQGTQYF. CDR3 DNA: TGTGCCAGCAGCTCGGGACTAGCGGGAACCCAAGGGACCCAGTACTTC. The V gene is TRBV7-6, the J gene TRBJ2-7; 13 bases agree with TRBD2. The J call may be faulty, since TRBJ2-5 better matches the DNA end. The V gene's germline CDR1 is SGHVS and CDR2 FNYEAQ. This CDR3 spans 16 amino acids.